This T cell receptor (beta chain) was sequenced during a study of T cell repertoires in cytomegalovirus infection. Study as a whole: Based on public TCR beta signatures, there were indications of CMV infection and of a matching HLA type. General study points: Individuals carrying CMV plus the relevant HLA were identified by cumulative frequency of public TCR beta families. The ex vivo response was dominated by HLA-C-restricted CMV-specific TCR beta clonotypes.

TCRdb ran MiXCR on the reads and lists one entry per CDR3 protein. The sample includes about 300,000 distinct CDR3 sequences, roughly a tenth of them seen just once. The germline CDR1 and CDR2 sequences are SQVTM and ANQGSEA. The length of the CDR3 is 19 residues. V dropped 3 bases and J dropped 0 bases, with 25 bases sitting between them. Comment on this clonotype: Its specificity is unknown.

V and J are TRBV29-1 and TRBJ2-3; D might be TRBD1 (6 bases). The receptor comes from a human donor in good health (CMV status not recorded). Some clones in this sample may be carry-over from other donors' samples. Specimen: PBMCs. This CDR3 reads CSVDGFRDTGLTSTDTQYF. As DNA, the CDR3 is TGCAGCGTTGATGGATTCCGGGACACTGGGCTTACTAGCACAGATACGCAGTATTTT.